Shown below are 16 T cell receptor beta chains from a single sample sequenced in a study of blood T cell repertoires in COVID-19. Libraries were prepared by immunoSEQ multiplex PCR; TCRdb keeps only in-frame clonotypes and omits some of them. Of about 120,000 clones listed, approximately 80% are singletons. The sample was peripheral blood. All receptors derive from a man aged 55 to 70 with acute or convalescent COVID-19.

V is TRBV13 and J is TRBJ2-2, with 11 bases identical to TRBD2. The CDR3 is made up of 23 amino acids. The junction had 29 bases not matched to a gene; V was cut back by 7 bases and J by 4 bases. The germline V gene has CDR1 PRHDT and CDR2 FYEKMQ (reference sequence). The CDR3 region has the DNA TGTGCCAGCACCCCCCTGAGCCCTCGCGTAGCGGGAGGGCCGGGGGAGGGCACCGGGGAGCTGTTTTTT. Its protein is CASTPLSPRVAGGPGEGTGELFF.

Written as DNA, the CDR3 is TGTGCCATCAGTGGCCTAGCGGGAGACAATGAGCAGTTCTTC. This codes for CAISGLAGDNEQFF. The chain links TRBV10-3 to TRBJ2-1; TRBD2 matches 10 bases. The CDR3 consists of 14 residues. Germline CDR1 ENHRY, CDR2 SYGVKD. V lost 4 bases, J lost 5 bases, and 2 bases stayed unmatched.

The rearrangement links TRBV5-1 to TRBJ1-3, with a possible D match to TRBD1 (5 bases). The ends were cut back, 0 bases at V and 2 bases at J, with 15 bases in the middle. Germline V gene lookup returns CDR1 SGHRS and CDR2 YFSETQ. CDR3 length: 17 amino acids. CDR3 nucleotide sequence: TGCGCCAGCAGCTTGGCCGGGGCGGGGATAACTGGAAACACCATATATTTT. This translates into CASSLAGAGITGNTIYF.

CDR3 nucleotides: TGTGCCAGCAGCAACTTGGGCAGGGAGAACACTGAAGCTTTCTTT. As protein: CASSNLGRENTEAFF. The rearrangement uses TRBV3-1 (or the pseudogene TRBV3-2) and TRBJ1-1; a weak D match, TRBD1 (5 bases). The CDR3 spans 15 residues. The V end lost 5 bases, the J end lost 1 base, and 14 bases lay between the germline ends. CDR1 is LGHDT, CDR2 YNNKEL, per germline (reference sequence).

This chain links TRBV30 with TRBJ2-2, with 7 bases fitting TRBD2. Looked up from germline, CDR1 is GTSNPN and CDR2 is SVGIG (reference sequence). CDR3 length equals 14 residues. With V trimmed by 5 bases and J by 4 bases, 7 bases remained unmatched. CDR3 in amino acids: CAWLPGLITGELFF. CDR3 nucleotide sequence: TGTGCCTGGCTACCGGGACTAATCACCGGGGAGCTGTTTTTT.

The rearrangement links TRBV3-1 (or the pseudogene TRBV3-2) to TRBJ2-7; 13 positions agree with TRBD2. Per germline, CDR1 LGHDT and CDR2 YNNKEL (reference sequence). The V gene end was trimmed by 7 bases and the J gene end by 4 bases; junction bases not matched to a gene: 7. The length of the CDR3 is 15 residues. CDR3 in DNA: TGTGCCAGCACCGCCTTGACTAGCGGGAGGTACGAGCAGTACTTC. This codes for CASTALTSGRYEQYF.

This chain uses TRBV5-1 with TRBJ1-1, with 8 nucleotides matching TRBD1. Germline CDR1 is SGHRS and CDR2 is YFSETQ. The CDR3 contains 15 residues. The V segment lost 0 bases and the J segment 6 bases; nucleotides outside the gene matches: 7. The CDR3 bases are TGCGCCAGCAGCTTGGGGCATCCAGGGGGCTCTGAAGCTTTCTTT. Translated, it gives CASSLGHPGGSEAFF.

This clone has just one count. V is TRBV28 and J is TRBJ1-5, with a tentative D call TRBD1 (5 bases). There are 14 residues in the CDR3. V gave up 8 bases and J gave up 0 bases, with 11 bases separating them. Germline V gene lookup returns CDR1 MDHEN and CDR2 SYDVKM. CDR3 coding DNA: TGTGCCAGCTCCAGACAGTATAGCAATCAGCCCCAGCATTTT. Encoded protein: CASSRQYSNQPQHF.

The V and J genes are TRBV20-1 and TRBJ2-2; tentatively, D is TRBD1 (6 bases). Germline V lookup: CDR1 DFQATT, CDR2 SNEGSKA (reference sequence). The CDR3 totals 16 residues. Trimming pared 3 bases from V and 1 base from J, leaving 15 bases between. The CDR3 DNA reads as TGCAGTGCTAGTTATCGCTTGACAGGGAACACCGGGGAGCTGTTTTTT. Protein: CSASYRLTGNTGELFF.

This clone appeared a single time. This rearrangement joins TRBV28 to TRBJ2-2, with no clear D. CDR3 length equals 13 residues. V dropped 3 bases and J dropped 5 bases, with 7 bases sitting between them. Germline loops: CDR1 MDHEN, CDR2 SYDVKM. The CDR3 DNA reads TGTGCCAGCAGTTTCCGGGTGACCGGGGAGCTGTTTTTT. Amino acid sequence: CASSFRVTGELFF.

J is TRBJ1-6 and V is TRBV30, with TRBD1 as a possible D gene (6 bases). V was shortened by 3 bases and J by 0 bases, with 12 bases between the two germline ends. Germline V lookup: CDR1 GTSNPN, CDR2 SVGIG (reference sequence). The CDR3 extends over 16 amino acids. The CDR3 loop reads CAWRGAGNSYNSPLHF. In nucleotides, the CDR3 is TGTGCCTGGAGGGGGGCCGGAAACTCCTATAATTCACCCCTCCACTTT.

Concerning this clone: This same CDR3 is encoded by further DNA sequences in the sample. This rearrangement joins TRBV18 to TRBJ1-2; D perhaps matches TRBD1 (5 bases). Germline values: CDR1 KGHSH, CDR2 LQKENI. V was trimmed by 3 bases and J by 6 bases, leaving 11 bases between them. The CDR3 is 13 residues long. Written as DNA, the CDR3 is TGTGCCAGCTCACCCGGGCAGGGTGATGGCTACACCTTC. This gives the protein CASSPGQGDGYTF.

The chain has TRBV28 and TRBJ1-3; weak D call: TRBD1 (6 bases). Trimming removed 5 bases from V and 0 bases from J, with 23 bases in between. CDR1 and CDR2 (germline): MDHEN, SYDVKM. CDR3 size: 19 residues. CDR3 residues: CASSPGDMAVGSSGNTIYF. Written as DNA, the CDR3 is TGTGCCAGCAGTCCTGGGGACATGGCCGTCGGTAGCTCTGGAAACACCATATATTTT.

The chain recombines TRBV28 with TRBJ1-4; D remains ambiguous. V lost 6 bases to trimming and J lost 5 bases, with 13 bases between them. This CDR3 is built from 14 residues. Germline CDR1 and CDR2: MDHEN and SYDVKM. The CDR3 spells CASSSDRRNEKLFF. The CDR3 DNA is TGTGCCAGCAGCTCTGATCGGCGGAATGAAAAACTGTTTTTT.

The chain has TRBV7-3 and TRBJ2-1; possible D gene TRBD2, 5 bases. The germline CDR1 and CDR2 sequences are SGHTA and FQGTGA. V gave up 2 bases and J gave up 6 bases, with 8 bases separating them. This CDR3 comprises 13 residues. The CDR3: CASSLQAGNEQFF. The CDR3 coding sequence is TGTGCCAGCAGCTTACAGGCGGGCAATGAGCAGTTCTTC.

The chain carries TRBV6-2 or TRBV6-3 and TRBJ2-3; TRBD2 agrees at 12 bases. The ends lost 0 bases at V and 0 bases at J; junction bases unmatched: 4. The CDR3 has 18 residues. Germline CDR1 reads MNHEY; CDR2 reads SVGEGT. The CDR3 region has the DNA TGTGCCAGCAGTTACTCCCCAGGACTAGCGGGGAGCACAGATACGCAGTATTTT. Its protein product is CASSYSPGLAGSTDTQYF.